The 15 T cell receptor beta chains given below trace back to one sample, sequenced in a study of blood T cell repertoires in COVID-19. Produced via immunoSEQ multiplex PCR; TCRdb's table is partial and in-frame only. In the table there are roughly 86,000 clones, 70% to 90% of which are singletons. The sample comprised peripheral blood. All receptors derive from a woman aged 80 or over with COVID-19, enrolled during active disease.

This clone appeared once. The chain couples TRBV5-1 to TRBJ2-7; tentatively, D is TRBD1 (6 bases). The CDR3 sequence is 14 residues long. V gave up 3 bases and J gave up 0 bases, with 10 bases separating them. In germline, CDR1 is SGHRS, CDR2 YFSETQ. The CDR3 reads CASSSDSTSYEQYF. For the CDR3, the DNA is TGCGCCAGCAGCTCGGACAGTACCTCCTACGAGCAGTACTTC.

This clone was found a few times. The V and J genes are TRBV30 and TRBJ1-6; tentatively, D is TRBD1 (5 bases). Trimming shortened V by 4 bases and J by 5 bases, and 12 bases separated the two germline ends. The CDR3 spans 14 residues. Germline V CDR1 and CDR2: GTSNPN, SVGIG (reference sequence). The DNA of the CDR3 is TGTGCCTGGAAAGGGGAATTCCATAATTCACCCCTCCACTTT. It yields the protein CAWKGEFHNSPLHF.

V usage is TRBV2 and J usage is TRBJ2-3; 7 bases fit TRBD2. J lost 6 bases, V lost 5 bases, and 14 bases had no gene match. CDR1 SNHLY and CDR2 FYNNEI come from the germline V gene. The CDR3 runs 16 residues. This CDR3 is CASSFYGGGGSDTQYF. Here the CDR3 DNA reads TGTGCCAGCAGTTTTTATGGCGGGGGAGGTTCGGATACGCAGTATTTT.

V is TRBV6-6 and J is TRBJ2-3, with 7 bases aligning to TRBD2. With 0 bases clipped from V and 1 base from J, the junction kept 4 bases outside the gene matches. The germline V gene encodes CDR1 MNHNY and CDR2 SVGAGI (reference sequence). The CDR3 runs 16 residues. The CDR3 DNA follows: TGTGCCAGCAGTTACTCAGGGAGCGGGGGCACAGATACGCAGTATTTT. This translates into CASSYSGSGGTDTQYF.

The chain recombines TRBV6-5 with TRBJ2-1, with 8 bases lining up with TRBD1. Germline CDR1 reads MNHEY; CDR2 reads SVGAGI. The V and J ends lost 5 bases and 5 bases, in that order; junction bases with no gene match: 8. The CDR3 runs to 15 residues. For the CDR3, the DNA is TGTGCCAGCAGTACCGGGACAGGCGGCCACAATGAGCAGTTCTTC. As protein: CASSTGTGGHNEQFF.

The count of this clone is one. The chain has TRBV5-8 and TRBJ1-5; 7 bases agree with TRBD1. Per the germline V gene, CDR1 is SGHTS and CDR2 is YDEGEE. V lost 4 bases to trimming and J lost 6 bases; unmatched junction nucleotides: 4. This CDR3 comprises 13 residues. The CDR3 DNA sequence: TGTGCCAGCAGCGGCAGGGGGAGTCAGCCCCAGCATTTT. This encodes CASSGRGSQPQHF.

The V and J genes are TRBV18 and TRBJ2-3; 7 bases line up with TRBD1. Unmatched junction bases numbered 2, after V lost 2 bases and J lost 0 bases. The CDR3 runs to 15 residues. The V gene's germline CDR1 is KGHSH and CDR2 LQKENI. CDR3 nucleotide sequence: TGTGCCAGCTCACCATTGGGACAGAGCACAGATACGCAGTATTTT. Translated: CASSPLGQSTDTQYF. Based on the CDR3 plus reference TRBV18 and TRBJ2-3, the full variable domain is NAGVMQNPRHLVRRRGQEARLRCSPMKGHSHVYWYRQLPEEGLKFMVYLQKENIIDESGMPKERFSAEFPKEGPSILRIQQVVRGDSAAYFCASSPLGQSTDTQYFGPGTRLTVL.

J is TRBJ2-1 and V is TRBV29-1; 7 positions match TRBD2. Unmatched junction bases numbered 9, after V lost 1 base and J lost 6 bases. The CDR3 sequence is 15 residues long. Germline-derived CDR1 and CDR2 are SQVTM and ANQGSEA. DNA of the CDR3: TGCAGCGTTGAAGTGTTTGCGGGAGACGGCAATGAGCAGTTCTTC. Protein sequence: CSVEVFAGDGNEQFF.

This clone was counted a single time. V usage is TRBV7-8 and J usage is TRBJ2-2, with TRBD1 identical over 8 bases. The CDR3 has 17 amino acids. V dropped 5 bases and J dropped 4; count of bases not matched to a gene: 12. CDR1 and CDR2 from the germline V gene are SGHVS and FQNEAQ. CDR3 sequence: CASSINRRGLGTGELFF. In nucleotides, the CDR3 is TGTGCCAGCAGCATCAATCGCAGGGGGCTCGGCACCGGGGAGCTGTTTTTT.

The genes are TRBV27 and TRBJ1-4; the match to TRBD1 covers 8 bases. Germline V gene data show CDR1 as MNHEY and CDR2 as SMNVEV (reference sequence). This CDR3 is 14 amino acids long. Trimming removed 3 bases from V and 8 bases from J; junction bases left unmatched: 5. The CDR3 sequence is CASSFRGRREKLFF. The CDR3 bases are TGTGCCAGCAGTTTCAGGGGGCGCAGGGAAAAACTGTTTTTT.

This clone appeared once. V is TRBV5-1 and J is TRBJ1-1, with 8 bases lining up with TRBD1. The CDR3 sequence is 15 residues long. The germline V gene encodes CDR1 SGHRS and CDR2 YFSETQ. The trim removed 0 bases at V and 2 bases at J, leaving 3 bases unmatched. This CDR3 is CASSLDPGGNTEAFF. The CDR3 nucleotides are TGCGCCAGCAGCTTGGACCCAGGGGGCAACACTGAAGCTTTCTTT. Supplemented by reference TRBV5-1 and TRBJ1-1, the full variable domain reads KAGVTQTPRYLIKTRGQQVTLSCSPISGHRSVSWYQQTPGQGLQFLFEYFSETQRNKGNFPGRFSGRQFSNSRSEMNVSTLELGDSALYLCASSLDPGGNTEAFFGQGTRLTVV.

CDR3 protein: CASSQAGNEKLFF. CDR3 coding DNA: TGTGCCAGCAGCCAAGCGGGGAATGAAAAACTGTTTTTT. The chain carries TRBV4-2 and TRBJ1-4; D uncertain. The V gene lost 1 base and the J gene lost 5 bases, with 5 bases spanning the gap. Germline CDR1 is LGHNA and CDR2 is YNFKEQ. This CDR3 region has 13 residues.

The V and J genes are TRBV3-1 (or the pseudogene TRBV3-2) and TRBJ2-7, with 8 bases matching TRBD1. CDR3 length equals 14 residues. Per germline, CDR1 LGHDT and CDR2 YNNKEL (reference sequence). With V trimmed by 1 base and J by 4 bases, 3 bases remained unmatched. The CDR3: CASSQGTGSYEQYF. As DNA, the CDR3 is TGTGCCAGCAGCCAAGGGACAGGGTCTTACGAGCAGTACTTC.

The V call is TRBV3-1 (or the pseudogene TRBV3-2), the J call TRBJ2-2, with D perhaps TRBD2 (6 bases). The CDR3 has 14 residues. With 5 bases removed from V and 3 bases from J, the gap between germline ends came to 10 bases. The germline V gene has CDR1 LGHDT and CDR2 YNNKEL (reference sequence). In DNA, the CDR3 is TGTGCCAGCAGCGCCCGGGGGTACACCGGGGAGCTGTTTTTT. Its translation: CASSARGYTGELFF.

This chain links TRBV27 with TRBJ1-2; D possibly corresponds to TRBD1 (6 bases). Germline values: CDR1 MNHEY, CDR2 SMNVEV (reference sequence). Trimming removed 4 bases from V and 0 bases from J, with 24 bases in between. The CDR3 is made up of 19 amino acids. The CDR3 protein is CASSSHELGALGTNYGYTF. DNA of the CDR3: TGTGCCAGCAGTTCCCACGAGTTGGGGGCTCTAGGGACTAACTATGGCTACACCTTC.